The 19 T cell receptor beta chains reported below all come from one sample, sequenced in a study of cytomegalovirus exposure and HLA in healthy donors (TCRdb year 2017). The library relied on the immunoSEQ multiplex PCR assay. The multiplex PCR relied on a mix of 60 forward primers for TCR Vbeta segments and 13 reverse primers for TCR Jbeta segments. Entries here come from immuneACCESS through TCRdb and include only in-frame sequences with V and J called. Some clones fail to appear in such tables; in the studies checked, an unresolved V gene covers under half of the shortfall, and the cause of the remainder is unknown. The sample contains fewer than 100,000 clones, around 80% of them found a single time. The top ten constitute 0.8% to 1.1% of the sample. Input material: PBMCs. All receptors come from a male donor in good health and CMV-seronegative.

The chain carries TRBV9 and TRBJ1-3, with D possibly TRBD1 on 6 matching bases. Trimming removed 0 bases at V and 4 bases at J, with 14 bases between. The CDR3 is made up of 16 amino acids. CDR1 SGDLS and CDR2 YYNGEE come from the germline V gene. The CDR3 loop reads CASSVGAGAVGNTIYF. The DNA for the CDR3 is TGTGCCAGCAGCGTAGGCGCAGGGGCGGTCGGAAACACCATATATTTT.

In this sample, this clone turned up once. The V call is TRBV19, the J call TRBJ1-5; perhaps TRBD1 as D (5 bases). Germline CDR1 LNHDA, CDR2 SQIVND (reference sequence). The germline V and J ends were trimmed by 7 bases and 0 bases, with 10 bases remaining between them. There are 14 residues in the CDR3. CDR3 in amino acids: CASNRQHSNQPQHF. DNA for the CDR3: TGTGCCAGTAACCGACAGCATAGCAATCAGCCCCAGCATTTT.

V usage is TRBV29-1 and J usage is TRBJ2-3, with TRBD1 matching 8 bases. CDR1 and CDR2 from the germline V gene are SQVTM and ANQGSEA. V shed 4 bases and J 2 bases; nucleotides not matched to a gene: 2. The CDR3 extends over 13 amino acids. The CDR3 spells CSVAQGDTDTQYF. The CDR3 nucleotides are TGCAGCGTTGCACAGGGGGACACAGATACGCAGTATTTT.

The V call is TRBV9, the J call TRBJ2-7, with TRBD2 matching 8 bases. After removal of 0 bases from V and 3 bases from J, the junction contained 5 bases not matched to a gene. The CDR3 sequence is 15 residues long. Germline CDR1 SGDLS, CDR2 YYNGEE. The chain's CDR3 is CASSVEGGGFYEQYF. CDR3 coding DNA: TGTGCCAGCAGCGTAGAGGGCGGGGGGTTCTACGAGCAGTACTTC.

The rearrangement links TRBV18 to TRBJ2-5; D ambiguous. V lost 3 bases and J 0 bases, leaving 5 bases between the germline ends. The length of the CDR3 is 13 residues. Germline V lookup: CDR1 KGHSH, CDR2 LQKENI. The CDR3 DNA reads as TGTGCCAGCTCACCCGCTAACCAAGAGACCCAGTACTTC. It translates to CASSPANQETQYF.

The chain uses TRBV30 and TRBJ2-5, with 8 bases fitting TRBD2. The CDR3 is made up of 12 amino acids. Germline values: CDR1 GTSNPN, CDR2 SVGIG (reference sequence). J was trimmed by 5 bases and V by 7 bases; bases with no gene match: 6. In DNA form, the CDR3 reads TGTGCCTTTAGCGGGGCGGAGGAGACCCAGTACTTC. It is translated as CAFSGAEETQYF.

The V call is TRBV28, the J call TRBJ1-2; D gene uncertain. The CDR3 is 12 amino acids. Trimming shortened V by 4 bases and J by 8 bases, and 11 bases separated the two germline ends. CDR1 is MDHEN, CDR2 SYDVKM, per germline. CDR3 coding DNA: TGTGCCAGCAGTTCCACAGAATTCGGCTACACCTTC. Translated, it gives CASSSTEFGYTF.

CDR3 coding DNA: TGTGCCAGCAGGCGGACTAGCGGCTCCTACAATGAGCAGTTCTTC. This codes for CASRRTSGSYNEQFF. The chain employs TRBV28 and TRBJ2-1, with TRBD2 matching over 10 bases. CDR3 length equals 15 residues. Trimming cost V 6 bases and J 0 bases; bases outside gene matches: 2. CDR1 is MDHEN and CDR2 is SYDVKM in the germline V gene. The entire variable domain, with the rest obtained from reference TRBV28 and TRBJ2-1, is as follows: DVKVTQSSRYLVKRTGEKVFLECVQDMDHENMFWYRQDPGLGLRLIYFSYDVKMKEKGDIPEGYSVSREKKERFSLILESASTNQTSMYLCASRRTSGSYNEQFFGPGTRLTVL.

The chain recombines TRBV7-8 with TRBJ2-1; 7 bases match TRBD2. The CDR3 runs to 15 residues. CDR1 and CDR2 from the germline V gene are SGHVS and FQNEAQ. V lost 5 bases, J lost 4 bases, and 8 bases stayed unmatched. The CDR3 DNA reads as TGTGCCAGCAGCGCCGCCGGGACTAATTACAATGAGCAGTTCTTC. Protein product: CASSAAGTNYNEQFF.

This chain uses TRBV19 with TRBJ1-5, with TRBD1 matching over 8 bases. Germline CDR1 LNHDA, CDR2 SQIVND (reference sequence). V shed 2 bases and J 2 bases; nucleotides not matched to a gene: 8. This CDR3 has 17 amino acids. This CDR3 is CASSILRTGYGNQPQHF. DNA for the CDR3: TGTGCCAGTAGTATACTCCGGACAGGGTATGGCAATCAGCCCCAGCATTTT.

Only a few counts were recorded for this clone. The V and J genes are TRBV6-6 and TRBJ2-5; D is unclear. V shed 7 bases and J shed 0 bases, with 3 bases lying between them. Germline V gene data show CDR1 as MNHNY and CDR2 as SVGAGI (reference sequence). CDR3 size: 11 residues. The DNA of the CDR3 is TGTGCCAGCACTAACCAAGAGACCCAGTACTTC. This translates into CASTNQETQYF.

The CDR3 DNA reads TGTGCCAGCAGCGTAGCCGGGACAGTGGATTACGAGCAGTACTTC. Protein: CASSVAGTVDYEQYF. This chain links TRBV9 with TRBJ2-7, with 7 bases lining up with TRBD1. The CDR3 is 15 residues long. Trimming took 0 bases from V and 4 from J; bases not matched to a gene: 7. From germline, CDR1 is SGDLS and CDR2 YYNGEE.

The table lists this clone with a few counts. The V gene is TRBV18, the J gene TRBJ1-2, with a possible D match to TRBD1 (5 bases). Between the trimmed V and J ends, which lost 6 bases and 4 bases, there was a span of 9 bases. This CDR3 has 12 amino acids. Germline lookup yields CDR1 KGHSH and CDR2 LQKENI. The CDR3 DNA follows: TGTGCCAGCTCCCTTGACAGCTATGGCTACACCTTC. Encoded protein: CASSLDSYGYTF.

This clone has more than one count but fewer than ten. The rearrangement links TRBV9 to TRBJ2-3; no clear D gene. This CDR3 is built from 13 residues. V was cut by 4 bases and J by 6 bases, with 12 bases left in between. CDR1 is SGDLS and CDR2 is YYNGEE in the germline V gene. The CDR3 sequence is CASSSALPDTQYF. The CDR3 DNA follows: TGTGCCAGCAGCTCCGCGCTCCCGGATACGCAGTATTTT.

Notes on this clone: A junction boundary mismatches the germline segment, possibly from a read error. The V and J genes are TRBV2 and TRBJ1-5; 10 bases are shared with TRBD1. The CDR3 is made up of 17 amino acids. Looked up from germline, CDR1 is SNHLY and CDR2 is FYNNEI. The CDR3 is CASSHTRDRGENQPQNF. CDR3 bases: TGTGCCAGCAGTCACACCCGGGACAGGGGAGAGAATCAGCCCCAGAATTTT.

This clone was found a few times. The V gene is TRBV7-9, the J gene TRBJ1-2; no firm D call. Per the germline V gene, CDR1 is SEHNR and CDR2 is FQNEAQ (reference sequence). V was clipped by 3 bases and J by 0 bases, with 8 bases between them. CDR3 size: 14 residues. The CDR3 DNA reads as TGTGCCAGCAGCTTGGGCATTACTAACTATGGCTACACCTTC. Its translation: CASSLGITNYGYTF.

This chain joins TRBV28 and TRBJ2-7; TRBD1 aligns across 8 bases. CDR1 and CDR2 from the germline V gene are MDHEN and SYDVKM. V lost 3 bases, J lost 4 bases, and 8 bases stayed unmatched. CDR3 size: 15 residues. CDR3 DNA: TGTGCCAGCAGTTTCCGCGGACAGGGTCGATACGAGCAGTACTTC. This translates into CASSFRGQGRYEQYF.

Turning to this clone: Its ends do not fully match the called genes, so a read error is possible. The rearrangement uses TRBV28 and TRBJ2-7, with D perhaps matching TRBD2 (5 bases). CDR1 is MDHEN and CDR2 is SYDVKM in the germline V gene. The CDR3 is 12 residues long. The CDR3 region is CAYGSDSHEQYF. The CDR3, as DNA: TGTGCCTACGGCTCGGACTCCCACGAGCAGTACTTC.

The chain has TRBV11-3 and TRBJ2-1; 9 nucleotides agree with TRBD2. V lost 6 bases to trimming and J lost 2 bases; unmatched junction nucleotides: 5. The length of the CDR3 is 15 residues. Per the germline V gene, CDR1 is SGHNT and CDR2 is YENEEA. CDR3 DNA sequence: TGTGCCAGCAGTCGTAGCGGGGGACCCTACAATGAGCAGTTCTTC. It yields the protein CASSRSGGPYNEQFF.